Below are 24 T cell receptor beta chains sequenced from a single sample in a study of control samples from healthy donors and cancer patients. Using immunoSEQ multiplex PCR, the repertoire was profiled, and TCRdb retains in-frame clones only, with some absent. The repertoire has tens of thousands of clones, approximately 94% of them found once; the top ten carry approximately 2.8%. Sequenced material: blood. The source is a woman in her twenties or thirties in good health.

The CDR3 DNA follows: TGCAGTGCCCCGGGACGCACCGAAGCTTTCTTT. Translated, it gives CSAPGRTEAFF. The chain carries TRBV20-1 and TRBJ1-1; D is perhaps TRBD1 (5 bases). The germline V and J ends were trimmed by 6 bases and 8 bases, with 13 bases remaining between them. CDR1 and CDR2 from the germline V gene are DFQATT and SNEGSKA (reference sequence). The length of the CDR3 is 11 residues.

The CDR3 reads CASSGTSGAYEQFF. Written as DNA, the CDR3 is TGTGCCAGCAGCGGGACTAGCGGGGCGTATGAGCAGTTCTTC. V usage is TRBV11-2 and J usage is TRBJ2-1, with TRBD2 identical over 13 bases. Germline assignment: CDR1 SGHAT and CDR2 FQNNGV. Unmatched junction bases numbered 3, after V lost 5 bases and J lost 8 bases. The CDR3 consists of 14 residues.

The chain is built from TRBV7-9 and TRBJ1-2; 8 bases are shared with TRBD1. V shed 2 bases, J shed 7 bases, and the junction held 3 bases outside the gene matches. The CDR3 spans 13 residues. The germline V gene has CDR1 SEHNR and CDR2 FQNEAQ (reference sequence). The CDR3, as DNA: TGTGCCAGCAGCTTATCAGGGGGCAGTGGCTACACCTTC. Encoded protein: CASSLSGGSGYTF.

The chain couples TRBV4-2 to TRBJ2-1; 8 positions agree with TRBD2. V lost 2 bases to trimming and J lost 0 bases; unmatched junction nucleotides: 3. CDR3 length equals 16 residues. Germline V gene lookup returns CDR1 LGHNA and CDR2 YNFKEQ. The CDR3 bases are TGTGCCAGCAGCCAATCCGGGACTAGCTCCTACAATGAGCAGTTCTTC. Its protein is CASSQSGTSSYNEQFF.

The rearrangement links TRBV19 to TRBJ1-2; D is possibly TRBD1 (6 bases). Germline V gene sequence: CDR1 LNHDA, CDR2 SQIVND (reference sequence). The CDR3 spans 12 residues. The germline V and J ends were trimmed by 4 bases and 8 bases, with 11 bases remaining between them. As DNA, the CDR3 is TGTGCCAGTAGTACAGGGGTGAGGGGCTACACCTTC. Its protein product is CASSTGVRGYTF.

This chain uses TRBV27 with TRBJ1-1, with D maybe TRBD1 (6 bases). With 3 bases removed from V and 5 bases from J, the gap between germline ends came to 22 bases. Germline CDR1 reads MNHEY; CDR2 reads SMNVEV (reference sequence). CDR3 size: 17 residues. CDR3 sequence reads: CASSFGLSGERRTEAFF. The CDR3 DNA follows: TGTGCCAGCAGTTTTGGATTGTCAGGGGAAAGGAGAACTGAAGCTTTCTTT.

The chain has TRBV21-1 and TRBJ1-1. TRBV21-1 is a documented pseudogene. This CDR3 contains 18 residues. The CDR3: CASSKVRSVRALGTEAFF. CDR3 nucleotides: TGTGCCAGCAGCAAAGTAAGGTCAGTCCGCGCCCTGGGGACTGAAGCTTTCTTT.

J is TRBJ1-1 and V is TRBV4-1, with 7 bases aligning to TRBD1. The CDR3 length is 16 residues. The V gene end was trimmed by 0 bases and the J gene end by 2 bases; junction bases not matched to a gene: 6. In germline, CDR1 is MGHRA, CDR2 YSYEKL. CDR3 sequence: CASSQDGKGANTEAFF. The CDR3 DNA reads as TGCGCCAGCAGCCAAGATGGGAAGGGGGCCAACACTGAAGCTTTCTTT.

The chain's CDR3 is CASSLDFGNQPQHF. The CDR3 nucleotides are TGTGCCAGCAGCTTAGATTTCGGCAATCAGCCCCAGCATTTT. The chain combines TRBV11-2 with TRBJ1-5; D gene uncertain. CDR3 length: 14 amino acids. Germline values: CDR1 SGHAT, CDR2 FQNNGV. Trimming took off 0 bases at V and 2 bases at J, with 5 bases between the two ends.

The V call is TRBV2, the J call TRBJ1-2; D gene uncertain. CDR1 SNHLY and CDR2 FYNNEI come from the germline V gene. Trimming stripped 4 bases from V and 3 bases from J, with 6 bases between. The CDR3 is 12 amino acids. CDR3 bases: TGTGCCAGCAGTGTCGGGGACTATGGCTACACCTTC. This translates into CASSVGDYGYTF.

This clone has a handful of counts. V is TRBV7-9 and J is TRBJ1-1; D possibly corresponds to TRBD1 (5 bases). The ends were cut back, 0 bases at V and 2 bases at J, with 13 bases in the middle. Germline V gene sequence: CDR1 SEHNR, CDR2 FQNEAQ (reference sequence). CDR3 length: 16 residues. This CDR3 is CASSLAGGLGNTEAFF. CDR3 DNA sequence: TGTGCCAGCAGCTTAGCTGGGGGTTTAGGAAACACTGAAGCTTTCTTT.

This chain uses TRBV28 with TRBJ1-6, with D unclear. V was cut by 4 bases and J by 3 bases, with 10 bases left in between. Germline V lookup: CDR1 MDHEN, CDR2 SYDVKM. The CDR3 is 15 residues long. The CDR3 nucleotides read TGTGCCAGCAGTTCGAGGGTGCGCTATAATTCACCCCTCCACTTT. Protein product: CASSSRVRYNSPLHF.

Details on this clone: Germline and junction disagree at one end, which may indicate a read error. The chain employs TRBV7-7 and TRBJ2-5, with 13 bases that match TRBD2. Germline V gene sequence: CDR1 SSHAT, CDR2 FNYEAQ (reference sequence). The CDR3 sequence is 16 residues long. The CDR3: CASSHTSGGASGTQYF. DNA for the CDR3: TGTGCTAGCAGCCACACTAGCGGGGGGGCCTCGGGGACCCAGTACTTC.

The chain recombines TRBV5-1 with TRBJ1-1, with D maybe TRBD1 (6 bases). The CDR3 runs 13 residues. The V end was cut by 4 bases, the J end by 6 bases, with 13 bases between. Germline CDR1 reads SGHRS; CDR2 reads YFSETQ. The CDR3 DNA reads as TGCGCCAGCAGCCCGGGGGGGCCCTCTGAAGCTTTCTTT. Translating gives CASSPGGPSEAFF.

V gene TRBV2 combines with J gene TRBJ2-3; TRBD1 matches 9 bases. The CDR3 covers 15 residues. Germline V CDR1 and CDR2: SNHLY, FYNNEI. The V gene end was trimmed by 6 bases and the J gene end by 3 bases; junction bases not matched to a gene: 7. The CDR3 region has the DNA TGTGCCAGCAGCCTACAGGGGGCCAGTACAGATACGCAGTATTTT. This codes for CASSLQGASTDTQYF. The full variable domain, in which reference TRBV2 and TRBJ2-3 provide the parts outside the CDR3, is EPEVTQTPSHQVTQMGQEVILRCVPISNHLYFYWYRQILGQKVEFLVSFYNNEISEKSEIFDDQFSVERPDGSNFTLKIRSTKLEDSAMYFCASSLQGASTDTQYFGPGTRLTVL.

CDR3 coding DNA: TGCAGCGTTGGCGGGGGGGCGGTTAGCACAGATACGCAGTATTTT. Protein: CSVGGGAVSTDTQYF. This sequence joins TRBV29-1 and TRBJ2-3; the match to TRBD2 covers 9 bases. V gave up 4 bases and J gave up 0 bases; unmatched junction bases: 5. The CDR3 has 15 amino acids. From germline, CDR1 is SQVTM and CDR2 ANQGSEA.

The genes are TRBV19 and TRBJ1-3; D perhaps matches TRBD1 (6 bases). The V end was cut by 3 bases, the J end by 0 bases, with 15 bases between. Germline lookup yields CDR1 LNHDA and CDR2 SQIVND (reference sequence). The CDR3 covers 17 residues. The CDR3 loop reads CASSMGALTYSGNTIYF. In DNA form, the CDR3 reads TGTGCCAGTAGTATGGGGGCCCTTACCTACTCTGGAAACACCATATATTTT.

The chain carries TRBV28 and TRBJ2-7, with 10 bases matching TRBD2. Germline CDR1 MDHEN, CDR2 SYDVKM. V gave up 6 bases and J gave up 4 bases; unmatched junction bases: 12. The CDR3 sequence is 16 residues long. CDR3 coding DNA: TGTGCCAGCAGGAACCCCAGCGGGGGGGCGGTGTACGAGCAGTACTTC. This translates into CASRNPSGGAVYEQYF.

The chain joins TRBV28 to TRBJ2-7; D perhaps matches TRBD1 (6 bases). The V gene lost 2 bases and the J gene lost 2 bases, with 10 bases spanning the gap. Germline CDR1 reads MDHEN; CDR2 reads SYDVKM. This CDR3 region has 14 residues. CDR3 in DNA: TGTGCCAGCAGTTTAGAAGGGACACCCTACGAGCAGTACTTC. This sequence encodes CASSLEGTPYEQYF.

V gene TRBV6-4 combines with J gene TRBJ2-1, with no clear D. The V end was cut by 8 bases, the J end by 0 bases, with 14 bases between. This CDR3 contains 15 residues. Germline loops: CDR1 MRHNA, CDR2 SNTAGT. CDR3 loop: CASSKGGDSYNEQFF. DNA for the CDR3: TGTGCCAGCTCCAAGGGCGGAGACTCCTACAATGAGCAGTTCTTC.

The CDR3, as DNA: TGTGCCAGCAGCTTAGGGACTAGCGGGCCTGGGGAGCTGTTTTTT. Amino acid sequence: CASSLGTSGPGELFF. This sequence joins TRBV5-4 and TRBJ2-2; 12 bases match TRBD2. The CDR3 totals 15 residues. Looked up from germline, CDR1 is SGHNT and CDR2 is YYREEE (reference sequence). Trimming cost V 2 bases and J 8 bases; bases outside gene matches: 4.

The CDR3 spells CASSLRQEAFF. The DNA of the CDR3 is TGTGCCAGCAGTTTGAGGCAGGAAGCTTTCTTT. The rearrangement uses TRBV12-3 or TRBV12-4 and TRBJ1-1; no clear D gene. This CDR3 is 11 amino acids long. Trimming left V 3 bases short and J 8 bases short, with 7 bases between.

The CDR3 here is CASSVAVGDNSGNTIYF. The DNA of the CDR3 is TGTGCCAGCAGCGTAGCTGTCGGGGACAACTCTGGAAACACCATATATTTT. The chain links TRBV9 to TRBJ1-3, with a tentative D call TRBD1 (6 bases). Germline-derived CDR1 and CDR2 are SGDLS and YYNGEE. The CDR3 is 17 amino acids. V dropped 0 bases and J dropped 0 bases, with 13 bases sitting between them.

The chain links TRBV27 to TRBJ1-2; the match to TRBD1 covers 9 bases. CDR3 length: 17 amino acids. The V gene's germline CDR1 is MNHEY and CDR2 SMNVEV (reference sequence). V trimming: 2 bases; J trimming: 1 base; junction bases outside the gene matches: 8. CDR3 amino acids: CASSLRDRVRSNYGYTF. CDR3 in DNA: TGTGCCAGCAGTTTAAGGGACAGGGTAAGGAGTAACTATGGCTACACCTTC.